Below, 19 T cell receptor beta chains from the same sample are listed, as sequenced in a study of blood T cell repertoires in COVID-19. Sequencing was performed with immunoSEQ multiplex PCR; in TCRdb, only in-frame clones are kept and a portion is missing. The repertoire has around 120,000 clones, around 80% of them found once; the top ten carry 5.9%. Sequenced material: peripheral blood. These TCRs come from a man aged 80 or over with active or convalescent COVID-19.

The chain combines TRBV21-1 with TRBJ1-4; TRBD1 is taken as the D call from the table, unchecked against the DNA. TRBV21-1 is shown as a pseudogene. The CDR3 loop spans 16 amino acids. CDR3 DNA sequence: TGTGCCAGCAGCAAAGCCGGGACAGGGGTATTTGAAAAACTGTTTTTT. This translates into CASSKAGTGVFEKLFF.

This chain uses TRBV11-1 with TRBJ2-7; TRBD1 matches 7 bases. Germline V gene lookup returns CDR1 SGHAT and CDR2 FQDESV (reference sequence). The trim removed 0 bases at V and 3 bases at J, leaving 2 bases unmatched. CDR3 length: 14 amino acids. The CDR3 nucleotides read TGTGCCAGCAGCTTAGCGGCAGGGGGCTACGAGCAGTACTTC. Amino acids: CASSLAAGGYEQYF.

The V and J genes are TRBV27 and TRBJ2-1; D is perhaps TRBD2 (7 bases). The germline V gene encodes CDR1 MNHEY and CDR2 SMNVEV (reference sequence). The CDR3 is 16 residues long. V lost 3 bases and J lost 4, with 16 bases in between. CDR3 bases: TGTGCCAGCAGTTTCTGGGCGGGGGCGGGATACAATGAGCAGTTCTTC. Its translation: CASSFWAGAGYNEQFF.

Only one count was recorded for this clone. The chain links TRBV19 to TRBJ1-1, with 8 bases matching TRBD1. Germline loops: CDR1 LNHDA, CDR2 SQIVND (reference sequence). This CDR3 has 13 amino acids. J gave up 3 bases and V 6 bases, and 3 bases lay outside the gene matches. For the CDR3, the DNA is TGTGCCAGTAGGCCACAGGGGGACACTGAAGCTTTCTTT. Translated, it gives CASRPQGDTEAFF.

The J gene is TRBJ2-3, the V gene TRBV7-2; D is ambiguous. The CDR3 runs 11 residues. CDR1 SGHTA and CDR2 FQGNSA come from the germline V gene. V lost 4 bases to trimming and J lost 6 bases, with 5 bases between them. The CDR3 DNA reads TGTGCCAGCAGCTATTCTGATACGCAGTATTTT. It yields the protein CASSYSDTQYF.

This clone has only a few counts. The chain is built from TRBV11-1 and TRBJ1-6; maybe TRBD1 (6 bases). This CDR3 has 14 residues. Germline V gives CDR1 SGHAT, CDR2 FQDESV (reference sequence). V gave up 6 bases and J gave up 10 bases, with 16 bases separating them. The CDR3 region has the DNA TGTGCCAGCAGTATAGCAGGGGAGAAATCACCCCTCCACTTT. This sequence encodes CASSIAGEKSPLHF.

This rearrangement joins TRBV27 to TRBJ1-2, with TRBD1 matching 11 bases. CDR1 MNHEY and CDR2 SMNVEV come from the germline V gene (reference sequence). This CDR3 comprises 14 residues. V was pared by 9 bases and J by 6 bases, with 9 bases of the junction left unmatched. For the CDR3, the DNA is TGTGCCAGTTGGGCCCGGGACAGGGGGAATGGCTACACCTTC. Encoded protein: CASWARDRGNGYTF.

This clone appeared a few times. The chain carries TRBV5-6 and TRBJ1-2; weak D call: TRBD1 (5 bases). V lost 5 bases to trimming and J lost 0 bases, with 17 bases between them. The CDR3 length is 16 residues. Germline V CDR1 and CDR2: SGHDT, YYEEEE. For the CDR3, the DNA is TGTGCCAGCAGGGTGGGGCCTCTCTCCCCTAACTATGGCTACACCTTC. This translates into CASRVGPLSPNYGYTF.

The CDR3 reads CARGTGGADTQYF. Written as DNA, the CDR3 is TGTGCCCGGGGGACAGGGGGCGCAGATACGCAGTATTTT. This rearrangement joins TRBV30 to TRBJ2-3; 12 bases agree with TRBD1. Germline V lookup: CDR1 GTSNPN, CDR2 SVGIG (reference sequence). This CDR3 has 13 amino acids. Trimming cost V 8 bases and J 4 bases; bases outside gene matches: 4.

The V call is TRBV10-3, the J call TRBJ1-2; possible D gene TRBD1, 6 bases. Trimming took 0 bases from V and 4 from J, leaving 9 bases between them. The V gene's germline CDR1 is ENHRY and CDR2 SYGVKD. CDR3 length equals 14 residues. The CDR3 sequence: CAISESGDIYGYTF. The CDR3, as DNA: TGTGCCATCAGTGAGTCGGGGGACATCTATGGCTACACCTTC.

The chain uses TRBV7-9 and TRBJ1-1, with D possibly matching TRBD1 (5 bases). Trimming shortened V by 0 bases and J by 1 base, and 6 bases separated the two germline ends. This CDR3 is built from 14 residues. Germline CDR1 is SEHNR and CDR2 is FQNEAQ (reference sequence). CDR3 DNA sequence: TGTGCCAGCAGCTTAGCAAGGGGGAACACTGAAGCTTTCTTT. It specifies CASSLARGNTEAFF.

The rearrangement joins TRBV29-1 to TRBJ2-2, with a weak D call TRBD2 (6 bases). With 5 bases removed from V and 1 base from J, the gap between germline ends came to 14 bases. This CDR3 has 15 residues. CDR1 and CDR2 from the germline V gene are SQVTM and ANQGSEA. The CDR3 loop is CSVLGGDLNTGELFF. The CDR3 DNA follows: TGCAGCGTTCTAGGAGGGGACTTGAACACCGGGGAGCTGTTTTTT.

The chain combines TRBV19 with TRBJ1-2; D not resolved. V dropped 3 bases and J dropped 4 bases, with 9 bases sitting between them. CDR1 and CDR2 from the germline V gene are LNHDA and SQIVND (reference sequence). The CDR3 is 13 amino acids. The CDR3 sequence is CASSISGFYGYTF. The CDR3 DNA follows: TGTGCCAGTAGTATTTCAGGATTCTATGGCTACACCTTC. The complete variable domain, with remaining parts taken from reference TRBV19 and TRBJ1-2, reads DGGITQSPKYLFRKEGQNVTLSCEQNLNHDAMYWYRQDPGQGLRLIYYSQIVNDFQKGDIAEGYSVSREKKESFPLTVTSAQKNPTAFYLCASSISGFYGYTFGSGTRLTVV.

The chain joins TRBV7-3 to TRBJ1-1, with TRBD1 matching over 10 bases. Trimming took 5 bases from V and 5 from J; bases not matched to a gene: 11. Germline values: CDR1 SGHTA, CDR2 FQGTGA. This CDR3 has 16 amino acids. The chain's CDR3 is CASSATPTGGRTEAFF. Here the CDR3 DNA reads TGTGCCAGCAGCGCAACTCCGACAGGGGGCCGGACTGAAGCTTTCTTT.

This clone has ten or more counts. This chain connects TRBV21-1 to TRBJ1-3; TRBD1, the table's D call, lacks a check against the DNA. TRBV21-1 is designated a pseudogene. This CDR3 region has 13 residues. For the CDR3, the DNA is TGTGCCAGGCAACGGGACAGGGGAAACACCATATATTTT. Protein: CARQRDRGNTIYF.

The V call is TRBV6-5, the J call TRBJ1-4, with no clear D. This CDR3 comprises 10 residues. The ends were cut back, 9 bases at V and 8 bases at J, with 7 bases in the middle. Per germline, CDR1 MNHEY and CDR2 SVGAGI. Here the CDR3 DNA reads TGTGCCAGTTCGGGAGAAAAACTGTTTTTT. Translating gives CASSGEKLFF.

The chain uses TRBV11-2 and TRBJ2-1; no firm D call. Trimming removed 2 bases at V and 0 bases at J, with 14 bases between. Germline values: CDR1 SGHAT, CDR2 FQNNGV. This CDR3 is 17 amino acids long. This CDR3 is CASSLSSVVSSYNEQFF. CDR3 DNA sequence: TGTGCCAGCAGCTTATCAAGTGTGGTCAGCTCCTACAATGAGCAGTTCTTC.

CDR3 sequence (DNA): TGTGCCAGCAGCCAGACTGGAAACACCATATATTTT. Protein: CASSQTGNTIYF. This sequence joins TRBV9 and TRBJ1-3, with D unclear. V dropped 4 bases and J dropped 2 bases, with 4 bases sitting between them. Looked up from germline, CDR1 is SGDLS and CDR2 is YYNGEE. This CDR3 spans 12 amino acids.

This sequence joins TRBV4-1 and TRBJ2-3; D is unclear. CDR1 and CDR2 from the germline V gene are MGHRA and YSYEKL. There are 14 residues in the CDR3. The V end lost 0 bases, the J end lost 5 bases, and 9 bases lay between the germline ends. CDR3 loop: CASSQEVVGDTQYF. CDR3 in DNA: TGCGCCAGCAGCCAAGAGGTGGTCGGAGATACGCAGTATTTT.